The clone carrying this T cell receptor (beta chain) has more than one count but fewer than ten. This sample is drawn from a study of cytomegalovirus exposure and HLA in healthy donors. Germline CDR1 reads SGHDT; CDR2 reads YYEEEE. Losses at the gene ends were 3 bases for V and 2 bases for J; bases not matched to a gene: 0. The CDR3 extends over 14 amino acids. Sequencing was performed with immunoSEQ multiplex PCR; in TCRdb, only in-frame clones are kept and a portion is missing. The sample contains 150,000 to 200,000 clones, more than 80% of which appear only once. The source material was PBMCs. The chain is built from TRBV5-6 and TRBJ1-5; 9 nucleotides match TRBD1. The origin of this receptor is a man aged 18 to 29 in good health and CMV-seropositive. The CDR3: CASSWDRGNQPQHF. CDR3 bases: TGTGCCAGCAGCTGGGACAGGGGCAATCAGCCCCAGCATTTT.